This section outlines one T cell receptor beta chain sequence together with its context. As yet, its antigen is unknown. Each ophthalmopathy patient scored at least 3 on the Clinical Activity Score and at least 4 on NOSPECS grade, with duration under 3 months. Amplification of TCR beta CDR3 regions was performed using RNA transcripts as template. Carried out on the TCR CDR3, a first-round RT-PCR used the HTBI primer set. Each CDR3 protein gets one entry after TCRdb re-called the multiplex PCR reads with MiXCR. This sample carries hundreds of thousands of distinct CDR3 sequences, 15% to 20% of them seen once, and the ten largest clones take 45% to 50%. This sample was included in a study of T cells in Graves' hyperthyroidism and ophthalmopathy. General observations from the study: Appearing also in blood were most of the thyroid clonotypes expanded above 0.001. A model of 13 V-J pairs discriminated ophthalmopathy from stable hyperthyroidism.

The sample comprised blood. This receptor was taken from a man aged 40-50 years with Graves' ophthalmopathy.

CDR3 nucleotide sequence: TGTGCCAGCAGTGAAGTAGATTCACCCCTCCACTTT. Translating it yields CASSEVDSPLHF. The chain couples TRBV6-1 to TRBJ1-6; D unresolved. Trimming removed 1 base from V and 8 bases from J, with 3 bases in between. The CDR3 has 12 residues. Germline CDR1 and CDR2: MNHNS and SASEGT.